Below, 28 T cell receptor beta chains from the same sample are listed, as sequenced in a study of blood T cells in healthy people across ages. A J-beta primer mix and a sample-barcoded 5' primer were used in a second PCR of about 7 to 11 cycles. TCRdb reprocessed the 5' RACE reads via MiXCR and lists one record per CDR3 protein. The sample records roughly 640,000 distinct CDR3 sequences, less than 35% being singletons. The material sequenced was blood. The receptors were sampled from a woman at least 80 years old in good health.

As to this clonotype: This may come from a read error, since a much larger clone is one base off. V and J are TRBV5-1 and TRBJ2-5; D tentatively fits TRBD1 or TRBD2 (6 bases each). Germline V gene data show CDR1 as SGHRS and CDR2 as YFSETQ. V was cut by 0 bases and J by 11 bases, with 20 bases left in between. This CDR3 region has 15 residues. The CDR3 bases are TGCGCCAGCAGCTTGGCCCTGGGGGGCGGGAATGAGCAGTACTTC. Residues: CASSLALGGGNEQYF.

This clonotype has at least ten counts. J is TRBJ2-7 and V is TRBV5-1; TRBD2 is a possible D gene (6 bases). CDR3 length equals 15 residues. Trimming left V 0 bases short and J 4 bases short, with 14 bases between. CDR1 and CDR2 (germline): SGHRS, YFSETQ. CDR3 bases: TGCGCCAGCAGCTTGGGAGGGACTGGGGCTTACGAGCAGTACTTC. Protein product: CASSLGGTGAYEQYF.

On this clonotype itself: A much bigger clone sits one base away, suggesting this may be a read error. The chain employs TRBV12-3 or TRBV12-4 and TRBJ1-4, with D unresolved. The CDR3 length is 12 residues. Trimming shortened V by 1 base and J by 13 bases, and 10 bases separated the two germline ends. The CDR3: CASSLGAVGLFF. The CDR3 nucleotides are TGTGCCAGCAGTTTAGGTGCAGTAGGACTGTTTTTT.

V usage is TRBV6-2 or TRBV6-3 and J usage is TRBJ1-2; D remains unclear. The V gene's germline CDR1 is MNHEY and CDR2 SVGEGT. The CDR3 covers 14 residues. Trimming pared 4 bases from V and 7 bases from J, leaving 16 bases between. This CDR3 is CASSSNDLTGGYTF. DNA for the CDR3: TGTGCCAGCAGTTCCAACGACTTAACGGGTGGCTACACCTTC.

At least ten counts were recorded for this clonotype. Given a much more abundant clone one base away, this may be a read error. The chain carries TRBV2 and TRBJ1-6; D remains ambiguous. There are 13 residues in the CDR3. Looked up from germline, CDR1 is SNHLY and CDR2 is FYNNEI. CDR3 protein: CASSEVGNSPRHF. CDR3 DNA: TGTGCCAGCAGTGAAGTCGGTAATTCACCCCGCCACTTT.

About this clonotype itself: A much more abundant neighbour one base away suggests this may be a read error. V is TRBV20-1 and J is TRBJ2-1, with 7 positions matching TRBD2. The CDR3 covers 15 residues. CDR1 and CDR2 from the germline V gene are DFQATT and SNEGSKA (reference sequence). The V and J ends lost 0 bases and 13 bases, in that order; junction bases with no gene match: 15. In nucleotides, the CDR3 is TGCAGTGCTAGAGATATGAGCGGGGTGCAAGAGACCCAGTTCTTC. Translation: CSARDMSGVQETQFF.

Concerning this clonotype itself: This clone may be a read error of a much larger clone one base away. V is TRBV7-3 and J is TRBJ2-1; 16 positions agree with TRBD2. The CDR3 has 18 residues. CDR1 and CDR2 from the germline V gene are SGHTA and FQGTGA. The CDR3 region has the DNA TGTGCCGGCAGCCCTGGGACTAGCGGGGGGGCGTTCTACAATGAGCAGTTCTTC. This sequence encodes CAGSPGTSGGAFYNEQFF. The full variable domain, in which reference TRBV7-3 and TRBJ2-1 provide the parts outside the CDR3, is GAGVSQTPSNKVTEKGKYVELRCDPISGHTALYWYRQSLGQGPEFLIYFQGTGAADDSGLPNDRFFAVRPEGSVSTLKIQRTERGDSAVYLCAGSPGTSGGAFYNEQFFGPGTRLTVL.

This clonotype was observed many times. The chain combines TRBV5-1 with TRBJ1-6; no definite D call. The CDR3 runs to 14 residues. Trimming took off 5 bases at V and 9 bases at J, with 15 bases between the two ends. CDR1 SGHRS and CDR2 YFSETQ come from the germline V gene. CDR3 sequence (DNA): TGCGCCAGCAGTGACGAGGGAACGGCTTCACCCCTCCACTTT. It translates to CASSDEGTASPLHF.

This clonotype has at least ten counts. V usage is TRBV6-1 and J usage is TRBJ2-7, with TRBD1 matching over 7 bases. V trimming: 5 bases; J trimming: 3 bases; junction bases outside the gene matches: 7. The CDR3 consists of 14 residues. Germline values: CDR1 MNHNS, CDR2 SASEGT. The CDR3 reads CASSLPGQLYEQYF. CDR3 sequence (DNA): TGTGCCAGCAGTTTGCCGGGACAGCTCTACGAGCAGTACTTC.

The V and J genes are TRBV9 and TRBJ2-1, with D possibly being TRBD2 (7 bases). The germline V gene encodes CDR1 SGDLS and CDR2 YYNGEE. There are 16 residues in the CDR3. Trimming stripped 3 bases from V and 6 bases from J, with 19 bases between. As DNA, the CDR3 is TGTGCCAGCAGCGCCGAGGGGGGGGGGCAGGCCAATGAGCAGTTCTTC. Translation: CASSAEGGGQANEQFF.

This clonotype occurred many times. V and J are TRBV4-1 and TRBJ2-3; TRBD2 might be the D (6 bases). Germline V lookup: CDR1 MGHRA, CDR2 YSYEKL. The CDR3 totals 16 residues. Trimming shortened V by 0 bases and J by 6 bases, and 16 bases separated the two germline ends. In DNA form, the CDR3 reads TGCGCCAGCAGCCAAGAGGGACTGGGTCTTTGGGATACGCAGTATTTT. This gives the protein CASSQEGLGLWDTQYF.

This clonotype was counted ten times or more. The V call is TRBV5-1, the J call TRBJ2-3, with 14 bases lining up with TRBD2. The J segment lost 1 base and the V segment lost 4 bases, leaving 8 bases of the junction unmatched. The germline CDR1 and CDR2 sequences are SGHRS and YFSETQ. The CDR3 contains 18 residues. The CDR3 spells CASSAGLAGGTRTDTQYF. CDR3 nucleotide sequence: TGCGCCAGCAGCGCAGGACTAGCGGGGGGCACTCGCACAGATACGCAGTATTTT.

The chain carries TRBV28 and TRBJ1-2; 8 bases line up with TRBD1. The CDR3 has 17 amino acids. J lost 6 bases, V lost 3 bases, and 15 bases had no gene match. Germline CDR1 and CDR2: MDHEN and SYDVKM. The DNA of the CDR3 is TGTGCCAGCAGTTTGACGGGGGTTATGCAGGGGGCTGATGGCTACACCTTC. It yields the protein CASSLTGVMQGADGYTF.

The chain combines TRBV20-1 with TRBJ2-5; 7 bases map to TRBD2. CDR3 length: 13 amino acids. The trim removed 6 bases at V and 2 bases at J, leaving 6 bases unmatched. CDR1 and CDR2 (germline): DFQATT, SNEGSKA (reference sequence). CDR3 in amino acids: CSAWGLLQETQYF. The CDR3 region has the DNA TGCAGTGCATGGGGACTACTACAAGAGACCCAGTACTTC.

On this clonotype itself: This may be a read error: a much more frequent sequence differs by one nucleotide. The rearrangement links TRBV21-1 to TRBJ2-7; TRBD1 is taken as the D call from the table, unchecked against the DNA. TRBJ2-4 matches the DNA end more closely, so the J call is doubtful. TRBV21-1 counts as a pseudogene. The CDR3 has 16 residues. CDR3 DNA sequence: TGTGCCAGCAGCAAACAGCGAACAGGGTTGGACAACATTCAGTACTTC. This encodes CASSKQRTGLDNIQYF.

The table lists this clonotype with many counts. The V and J genes are TRBV7-2 and TRBJ1-2; D unresolved. V lost 1 base, J lost 4 bases, and 10 bases lay in between. CDR1 is SGHTA and CDR2 is FQGNSA in the germline V gene. The CDR3 consists of 14 residues. CDR3 nucleotide sequence: TGTGCCAGCAGCTTAGATCCCGGTAGCTATGGCTACACCTTC. It codes for CASSLDPGSYGYTF.

Of note for this clonotype: A much bigger clone sits one base away, suggesting this may be a read error. This chain joins TRBV7-2 and TRBJ2-5, with 9 positions matching TRBD2. The V and J ends lost 6 bases and 11 bases, in that order; junction bases with no gene match: 13. The CDR3 runs 14 residues. Looked up from germline, CDR1 is SGHTA and CDR2 is FQGNSA. Written as DNA, the CDR3 is TGTGCCAGCAGGCCTAGCGGGGAGAACAATGAGCAGTACTTC. Protein: CASRPSGENNEQYF.

V and J are TRBV20-1 and TRBJ1-2; TRBD1 is a possible D gene (5 bases). Per germline, CDR1 DFQATT and CDR2 SNEGSKA (reference sequence). The CDR3 is 14 residues long. V was trimmed by 5 bases and J by 0 bases, leaving 13 bases between them. The CDR3 spells CSAPVGGANYGYTF. The CDR3 coding sequence is TGCAGTGCTCCAGTCGGGGGAGCTAACTATGGCTACACCTTC.

This clonotype showed up many times. The V and J genes are TRBV6-5 and TRBJ2-1; TRBD1 agrees at 9 bases. The junction had 6 bases not matched to a gene; V was cut back by 2 bases and J by 13 bases. The CDR3 extends over 13 amino acids. CDR1 is MNHEY, CDR2 SVGAGI, per germline. CDR3 sequence reads: CASSYDRGVGQFF. CDR3 nucleotides: TGTGCCAGCAGTTACGACAGGGGGGTGGGTCAGTTCTTC.

In this sample, this clonotype turned up many times. The V gene is TRBV7-2, the J gene TRBJ2-7; 8 nucleotides agree with TRBD2. The CDR3 contains 15 residues. The germline V gene encodes CDR1 SGHTA and CDR2 FQGNSA. After removal of 2 bases from V and 5 bases from J, the junction contained 8 bases not matched to a gene. This CDR3 is CASSLRAGGPHEQYF. In DNA form, the CDR3 reads TGTGCCAGCAGCTTACGGGCGGGGGGCCCCCACGAGCAGTACTTC.

This clonotype was counted ten times or more. The chain employs TRBV7-3 and TRBJ2-5, with 7 positions matching TRBD1. The J segment lost 1 base and the V segment lost 5 bases, leaving 4 bases of the junction unmatched. CDR1 is SGHTA and CDR2 is FQGTGA in the germline V gene. CDR3 length equals 14 residues. CDR3 residues: CASSPNRGQETQYF. CDR3 DNA sequence: TGTGCCAGCAGCCCAAACAGGGGCCAAGAGACCCAGTACTTC.

This clonotype showed up many times. The chain has TRBV3-1 and TRBJ2-3, with 10 nucleotides matching TRBD2. CDR1 and CDR2 from the germline V gene are LGHDT and YNNKEL (reference sequence). The CDR3 covers 14 residues. Germline trimming cut 0 bases from V and 14 bases from J; bases unmatched to any gene: 8. The CDR3 protein is CASSQDPSGGATYF. The CDR3 DNA sequence: TGTGCCAGCAGCCAAGATCCAAGCGGGGGGGCAACGTATTTT.

The V gene is TRBV20-1, the J gene TRBJ1-1, with 9 bases matching TRBD1. The V gene's germline CDR1 is DFQATT and CDR2 SNEGSKA (reference sequence). J gave up 9 bases and V 0 bases, and 8 bases lay outside the gene matches. The CDR3 runs to 14 residues. The CDR3 reads CSARDGDRGMKAFF. CDR3 sequence (DNA): TGCAGTGCTAGAGATGGCGACAGGGGGATGAAAGCTTTCTTT.

There are a few counts of this clonotype. The J gene is TRBJ1-6, the V gene TRBV5-1; maybe TRBD1 (5 bases). From germline, CDR1 is SGHRS and CDR2 YFSETQ. Trimming took 4 bases from V and 0 from J, leaving 14 bases between them. The CDR3 covers 17 residues. The CDR3 is CASSTGQASSYNSPLHF. CDR3 nucleotides: TGCGCCAGCAGCACAGGACAAGCGAGCTCCTATAATTCACCCCTCCACTTT.

This clonotype appeared many times. CDR3 sequence (DNA): TGTGCCAGCAGTTACTTGCGGGGGGGCTCTGATGAGCAGTTCTTC. This codes for CASSYLRGGSDEQFF. The rearrangement uses TRBV6-5 and TRBJ2-1; 9 nucleotides agree with TRBD2. This CDR3 comprises 15 residues. V lost 1 base and J lost 8; bases outside the gene matches: 6. Germline V gives CDR1 MNHEY, CDR2 SVGAGI.

This clonotype has a count of ten or more. The rearrangement links TRBV20-1 to TRBJ2-5, with 7 bases matching TRBD2. V lost 6 bases to trimming and J lost 0 bases; unmatched junction nucleotides: 10. Germline V gene lookup returns CDR1 DFQATT and CDR2 SNEGSKA (reference sequence). The CDR3 covers 15 residues. Here the CDR3 DNA reads TGCAGTGCCCCATATGGAGCGGGGTACCAAGAGACCCAGTACTTC. Protein product: CSAPYGAGYQETQYF.

This clonotype showed up just a few times. The CDR3: CASITGTANYGYTF. The CDR3 DNA is TGTGCCAGCATCACCGGGACAGCTAACTATGGCTACACCTTC. The gene calls are TRBV28 and TRBJ1-2; 7 positions match TRBD1. In germline, CDR1 is MDHEN, CDR2 SYDVKM. There are 14 residues in the CDR3. J gave up 0 bases and V 7 bases, and 5 bases lay outside the gene matches.

This clonotype has at least ten counts. In DNA, the CDR3 is TGTGCCAGCACCTTGGGGGGAGATACGCAGTATTTT. It encodes CASTLGGDTQYF. V usage is TRBV7-2 and J usage is TRBJ2-3; tentative D call: TRBD2 (6 bases). CDR1 is SGHTA, CDR2 FQGNSA, per germline. The CDR3 totals 12 residues. The germline V and J ends were trimmed by 7 bases and 5 bases, with 10 bases remaining between them.